This TCR beta chain appears in the sequencing data of a study of shared clonotypes between healthy human individuals (dated by TCRdb to 2020 to 2021). General notes on the study: Three men and a couple of women, aged 18 to 49 years, made up the cohort. Libraries were prepared and TCR repertoires were sequenced by different laboratories using diverse techniques, in order to increase sequencing depth and limit assay-specific biases. Each donor's leukapheresis produced roughly between roughly 0.9 and 8.9 billion PBMCs. To estimate repertoire size and how much clonotype sharing occurs between individuals, the study deeply sequenced the blood TCR repertoires of five healthy adults. For each donor, CD4 naive and CD4 memory were each run on three plates, CD8 naive on two plates, and CD8 memory on one plate. Results and caveats for the whole study, not just this receptor: The small number of donors limited the genetic and exposure-history diversity represented. Even with the large sequencing depth, rarefaction of the sorted-subset datasets indicated that sequencing was incomplete. When four donors were compared, the shared fraction of clonotypes was about 5% for naive CD4, around 4% for naive CD8, 2% to 2.5% for memory CD4, and 0.4% for memory CD8. Naive subsets generally had larger estimated clonotype richness than memory subsets. Sampling was restricted to blood, and TCR repertoires in tissue are likely to differ from TCR repertoires in blood. Pairwise subsampling led to the expectation that sequencing depth would affect the degree of clonotype sharing among donors. Compared with non-shared clonotypes, clonotypes shared by all four sorted-subset donors had higher generation probabilities.

The CDR3, cysteine through phenylalanine, is 12 amino acids long. The read is trimmed to its CDR3 DNA, 36 bases read in frame from base 1. Looking up the germline V gene yields CDR1 MDHEN and CDR2 SYDVKM. V is cut by 9 bases and J by 7 bases, and the space between the germline ends is 14 bases. TCR CDR3 regions were amplified from genomic DNA by multiplex PCR using the deep immunoSEQ assay. Extracted genomic DNA from each cell subset was distributed evenly across all wells of several immunoSEQ 96-well plates, and each plate was treated as a replicate. Each replicate PCR for sorted subsets received roughly 0.2 ug genomic DNA, equal to 30,000 or so T cell genomes. Purified libraries were measured with a Qubit 3.0 fluorometer, size-checked on a Bioanalyzer 2100, and measured again with the KAPA Library Quantification kit. A separate single-read 150-cycle Illumina NextSeq 550 flow cell was used to sequence each immunoSEQ 96-well plate. The original methods were these. The immunoSEQ output contained only junctional sequences without quality scores, so filtering could not match that applied to full-length reads. Sequences were annotated with PyIR, a Python wrapper for IgBLAST v1.9, and V/J genes and CDR3 were assigned using IMGT germline references. Reads with weak V/J assignments (E-value above 1e-6), missing CDR3, stop codons, out-of-frame junctions, or ambiguous translated residues were removed. V3J clonotypes were defined as sequences sharing an identical inferred V gene, J gene, and CDR3 amino acid sequence. Percentage overlap between repertoires was calculated by dividing the number of shared unique clonotypes by the size of the smaller repertoire. Three approaches were used to assess repertoire richness: RTK rarefaction, the Chao1 estimator, and Recon v2.1 estimates of unobserved clonotypes. For all TCRbeta clonotypes obtained by the gDNA method from a few donors, generation probabilities were computed with OLGA. The table comes from immuneACCESS by way of TCRdb, which keeps in-frame sequences with V and J called. Part of the clones is missing from these tables; in studies checked, under half for an unresolved V gene and the rest for unknown reasons. D and trimming come from the DNA, and the V and J calls and clone size come from that table. The sample table shows about 2.2 million clones, and roughly 91% are seen once. The top ten clones comprise 1.5% to 2% of the sample.

CD8 naive samples were obtained by positive selection for CCR7 among CD45RO-negative cells, yielding a CD45RA+CCR7+ population from which TemRA cells were excluded. Healthy HIV-negative adults with no recently reported acute infections or vaccinations were included as donors. All donors were Caucasian adults living in Nashville, Tennessee, USA. After blood collection by leukapheresis, PBMCs were isolated using Ficoll-Histopaque density gradient centrifugation and then cryopreserved in the vapor phase of liquid nitrogen. Analytical flow cytometry was used to check the purity and quantity of every magnetically sorted T cell population. Genomic DNA was isolated from each sorted fraction and quantified by UV absorbance on a Nanodrop 2000c. As regards this clone: Its target antigen remains unknown. Per-nucleotide qualities are absent, and no much larger clonotype sits a single base away.

The source material was naive CD8+ T cells from PBMCs. The label giving this sample's cell subset or site can be read as: CD45RA+CCR7+. The rearranged segments are TRBV28 and TRBJ2-3, and perhaps TRBD2 as D gene, on 6 matching bases. The TCR sequence derives from a man between 18 and 35 years old in good health. Some clones in this sample may be carry-over from other donors' samples. The CDR3 sequence is CASSASAYTQYF. The DNA sequence reads TGTGCCAGTTCGGCTAGCGCGTATACGCAGTATTTT. The CDR3 plus the reference TRBV28 and TRBJ2-3 genes for the other parts give the full variable domain: DVKVTQSSRYLVKRTGEKVFLECVQDMDHENMFWYRQDPGLGLRLIYFSYDVKMKEKGDIPEGYSVSREKKERFSLILESASTNQTSMYLCASSASAYTQYFGPGTRLTVL.